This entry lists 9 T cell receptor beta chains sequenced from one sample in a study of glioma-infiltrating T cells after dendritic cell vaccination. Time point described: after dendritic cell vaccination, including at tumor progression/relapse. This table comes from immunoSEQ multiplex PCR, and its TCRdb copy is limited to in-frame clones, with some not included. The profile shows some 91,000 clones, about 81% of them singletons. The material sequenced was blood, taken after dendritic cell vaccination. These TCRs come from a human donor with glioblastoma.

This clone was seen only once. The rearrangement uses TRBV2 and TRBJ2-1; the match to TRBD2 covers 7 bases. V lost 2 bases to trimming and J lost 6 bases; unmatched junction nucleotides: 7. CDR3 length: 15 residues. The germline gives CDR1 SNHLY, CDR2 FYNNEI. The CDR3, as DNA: TGTGCCAGCAGTGAAAACGCGGGAGCCCGCAATGAGCAGTTCTTC. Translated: CASSENAGARNEQFF.

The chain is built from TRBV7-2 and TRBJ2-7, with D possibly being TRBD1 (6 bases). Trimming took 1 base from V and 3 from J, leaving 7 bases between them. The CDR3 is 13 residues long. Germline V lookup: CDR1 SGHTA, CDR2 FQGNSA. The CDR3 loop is CASSLEQGYEQYF. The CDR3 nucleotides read TGTGCCAGCAGCTTAGAACAGGGCTACGAGCAGTACTTC.

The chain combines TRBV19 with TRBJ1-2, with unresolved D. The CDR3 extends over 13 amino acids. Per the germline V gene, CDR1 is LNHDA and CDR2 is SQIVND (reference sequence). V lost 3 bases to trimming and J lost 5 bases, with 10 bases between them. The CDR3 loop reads CASSIVGEYGYTF. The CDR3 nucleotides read TGTGCCAGTAGTATCGTCGGGGAGTATGGCTACACCTTC. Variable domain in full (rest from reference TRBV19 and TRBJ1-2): DGGITQSPKYLFRKEGQNVTLSCEQNLNHDAMYWYRQDPGQGLRLIYYSQIVNDFQKGDIAEGYSVSREKKESFPLTVTSAQKNPTAFYLCASSIVGEYGYTFGSGTRLTVV.

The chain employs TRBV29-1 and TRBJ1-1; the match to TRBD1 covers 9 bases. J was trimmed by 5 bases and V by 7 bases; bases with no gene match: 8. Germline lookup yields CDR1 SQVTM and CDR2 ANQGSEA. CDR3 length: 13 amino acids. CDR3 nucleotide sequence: TGCAGCGCTGACAGGGGGGAGGTTACTGAAGCTTTCTTT. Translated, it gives CSADRGEVTEAFF. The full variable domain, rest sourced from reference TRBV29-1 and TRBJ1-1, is SAVISQKPSRDICQRGTSLTIQCQVDSQVTMMFWYRQQPGQSLTLIATANQGSEATYESGFVIDKFPISRPNLTFSTLTVSNMSPEDSSIYLCSADRGEVTEAFFGQGTRLTVV.

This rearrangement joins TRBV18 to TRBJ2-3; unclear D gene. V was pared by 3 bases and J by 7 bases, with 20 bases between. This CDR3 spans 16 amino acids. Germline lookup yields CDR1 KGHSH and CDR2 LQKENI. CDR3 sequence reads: CASSPAVGSNQHTQYF. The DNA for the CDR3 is TGTGCCAGCTCACCCGCAGTTGGCTCCAACCAACATACGCAGTATTTT.

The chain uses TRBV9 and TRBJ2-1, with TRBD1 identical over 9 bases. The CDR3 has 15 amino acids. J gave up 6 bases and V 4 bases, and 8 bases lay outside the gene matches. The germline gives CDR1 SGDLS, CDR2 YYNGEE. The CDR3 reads CASSLQGAEVNEQFF. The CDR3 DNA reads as TGTGCCAGCAGCTTACAGGGGGCTGAGGTCAATGAGCAGTTCTTC.

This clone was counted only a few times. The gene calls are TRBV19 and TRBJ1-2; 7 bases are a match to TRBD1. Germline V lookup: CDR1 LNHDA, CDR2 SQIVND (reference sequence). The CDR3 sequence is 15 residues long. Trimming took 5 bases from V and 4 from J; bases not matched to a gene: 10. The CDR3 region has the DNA TGTGCCAGTAGTGCCAAGGGACAGACAATCTATGGCTACACCTTC. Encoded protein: CASSAKGQTIYGYTF.

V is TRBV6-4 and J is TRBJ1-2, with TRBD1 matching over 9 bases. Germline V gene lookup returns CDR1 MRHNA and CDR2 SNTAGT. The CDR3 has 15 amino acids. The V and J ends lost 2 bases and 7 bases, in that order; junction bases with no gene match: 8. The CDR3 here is CASSDLGQGRGGYTF. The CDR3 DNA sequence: TGTGCCAGCAGTGACCTGGGACAGGGTAGAGGTGGCTACACCTTC.

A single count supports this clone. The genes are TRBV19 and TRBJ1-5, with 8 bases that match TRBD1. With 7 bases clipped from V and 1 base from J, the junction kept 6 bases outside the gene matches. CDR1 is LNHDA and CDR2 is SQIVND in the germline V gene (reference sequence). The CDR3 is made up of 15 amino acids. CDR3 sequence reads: CASTLGQGSNQPQHF. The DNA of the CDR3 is TGTGCCAGTACCTTAGGACAGGGAAGCAATCAGCCCCAGCATTTT.